This TCR beta chain originates from a study of cytomegalovirus exposure and HLA in healthy donors. The wider study: A preliminary data release comprised roughly 80 million unique TCRs obtained from HLA-typed donors. Study conclusions and caveats: According to a later analysis, most TCR beta chains associated with CMV appeared HLA-restricted.

This CDR3 has 16 amino acids. V lost 0 bases to trimming and J lost 4 bases; unmatched junction nucleotides: 5. Germline-derived CDR1 and CDR2 are LGHNA and YSLEER. On this clone itself: As yet, its antigen is unknown.

Both 60 Vbeta primers and 13 Jbeta primers went into the PCR. Generated by immunoSEQ multiplex PCR, the TCRdb table keeps only in-frame clones and is missing some. The sample includes roughly 150,000 clones, 76% of them seen just once. Sequenced input: PBMCs. The sequence came from a male donor in good health and CMV-seronegative. J is TRBJ2-1 and V is TRBV4-3, with 8 positions matching TRBD2. The CDR3 bases are TGCGCCAGCAGCCAAGATCTCGGCGGGGGGTACAATGAGCAGTTCTTC. It is translated as CASSQDLGGGYNEQFF.